This T cell receptor (beta chain) was profiled in a study of Tregs in tolerant kidney transplant recipients (dated by TCRdb to about 2019). About the investigation overall: Before combined kidney and bone marrow transplantation, this study identified donor-specific regulatory T cells using TCRbeta sequencing and then followed those same cells after transplant. Several methods of expanding Tregs specific for an allogeneic donor were compared by TCRbeta repertoire sequencing in a few healthy controls. General study outcomes and caveats: Expanding Tregs with activated donor B cells appeared to identify the most biologically relevant and donor-specific TCRbeta repertoire. Biological reproducibility was not directly addressed, though technical replication error appeared minimal. Because only a small number of patients were included, the study had limitations, and the results will need to be validated in larger populations as well as under other immunosuppression protocols.

Genomic DNA was extracted from sorted cells with the QIAGEN DNeasy Blood and Tissue Kit for TCRbeta CDR3 sequencing. High-throughput TCRbeta CDR3 sequencing, including PCR amplification with bias correction and internal controls, was performed commercially through immunoSEQ. As for how the authors treated the data: A unique productive TCRbeta sequence was defined by the CDR3 nucleotide sequence when primers matched, and otherwise by the CDR3 amino acid sequence together with the Vbeta and Jbeta genes. As a correction for sorting error, sequences shared between sorted populations at a frequency ratio of 2:1 or less were discarded, and the remaining shared sequences were assigned to the higher population. Sequences were defined as donor-reactive when expanded at least 5-fold in CFSE-low cells versus unstimulated cells and present at a frequency of at least 0.01% in CFSE-low cells. Repertoire divergence was quantified by Jensen-Shannon divergence calculated from the top 100 TCRbeta sequences ranked by frequency. For samples with multiple sequencing runs, sorting error was corrected in each run separately before the runs were combined. TCRdb holds this immuneACCESS table with in-frame rearrangements only. Some clones are missing; in checked studies, unresolved V genes explain under half, and the rest has no known cause. The V and J calls and clone size come from that table; D and trimming were worked out from the DNA. This sample has 85,000 to 95,000 clones in its table, and 85% to 95% of those were observed once. Clones ranked in the top ten supply roughly 4.7% of the sample.

V loses 5 bases at its end and J loses 6 bases; junction bases beyond the gene matches: 12. The CDR3 measures 16 amino acids from cysteine to phenylalanine. Only the CDR3 DNA is retained, 48 bases long and in frame from the first base. Taken from the germline V gene (reference sequence), the CDR1 and CDR2 loops are MNHEY and SMNVEV. This clone was counted once. There is no known antigen for this receptor. It has no much larger one-base neighbor in the sample; base qualities were not kept. Unstimulated Tregs (CD4+CD25+CD127-), CD4+ non-Tregs (CD4+CD25-), CD4 and CD8 cells were FACS-sorted from thawed PBMCs. Healthy control blood was obtained either as purchased buffy coats or from healthy volunteers. Healthy control blood was processed to PBMCs by Ficoll density gradient and cryopreserved, and patient PBMCs were collected before and after transplant.

This sequence originates from a human donor in good health. In this chain, TRBV27 is recombined with TRBJ2-2, and 7 bases in between align with TRBD2. The sequenced sample consisted of CD8+ T cells from blood. The CDR3 sequence is CASSPAAGEKPGELFF. The DNA sequence reads TGTGCCAGCAGTCCCGCGGCGGGAGAGAAACCCGGGGAGCTGTTTTTT.